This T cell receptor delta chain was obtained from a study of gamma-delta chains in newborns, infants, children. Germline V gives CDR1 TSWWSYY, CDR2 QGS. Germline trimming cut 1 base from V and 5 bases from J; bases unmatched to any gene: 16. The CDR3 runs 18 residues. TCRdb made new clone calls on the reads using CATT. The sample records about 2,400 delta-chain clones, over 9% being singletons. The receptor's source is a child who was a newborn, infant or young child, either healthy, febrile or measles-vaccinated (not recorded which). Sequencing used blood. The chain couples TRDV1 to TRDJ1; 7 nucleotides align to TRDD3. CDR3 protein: CALGEHYSHAGGIDKLIF. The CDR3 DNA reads TGTGCTCTTGGGGAACACTATTCCCATGCTGGGGGGATTGATAAACTCATCTTT.